This TCR beta chain derives from a study of T-cell reconstitution after alpha-beta-depleted transplantation in children. CDR3 size: 14 residues. V lost 2 bases and J lost 4, with 11 bases in between. Per germline, CDR1 LNHDA and CDR2 SQIVND (reference sequence). Preparing the TCRbeta library involved the use of unique molecular identifiers. TCRdb ran MiXCR on the PCR reads and lists one entry per CDR3 protein. The sample yields some 500,000 distinct CDR3 sequences, about 30% seen once. This clonotype was sampled from a human donor who donated a stem cell graft to a child with aplastic anemia. The chain couples TRBV19 to TRBJ1-2; D is ambiguous. This sample comprised PBMCs from the stem cell graft donor, obtained from the stem cell graft. CDR3 sequence: CASSITGESYGYTF. CDR3 nucleotides: TGTGCCAGTAGTATAACCGGGGAGTCCTATGGCTACACCTTC.